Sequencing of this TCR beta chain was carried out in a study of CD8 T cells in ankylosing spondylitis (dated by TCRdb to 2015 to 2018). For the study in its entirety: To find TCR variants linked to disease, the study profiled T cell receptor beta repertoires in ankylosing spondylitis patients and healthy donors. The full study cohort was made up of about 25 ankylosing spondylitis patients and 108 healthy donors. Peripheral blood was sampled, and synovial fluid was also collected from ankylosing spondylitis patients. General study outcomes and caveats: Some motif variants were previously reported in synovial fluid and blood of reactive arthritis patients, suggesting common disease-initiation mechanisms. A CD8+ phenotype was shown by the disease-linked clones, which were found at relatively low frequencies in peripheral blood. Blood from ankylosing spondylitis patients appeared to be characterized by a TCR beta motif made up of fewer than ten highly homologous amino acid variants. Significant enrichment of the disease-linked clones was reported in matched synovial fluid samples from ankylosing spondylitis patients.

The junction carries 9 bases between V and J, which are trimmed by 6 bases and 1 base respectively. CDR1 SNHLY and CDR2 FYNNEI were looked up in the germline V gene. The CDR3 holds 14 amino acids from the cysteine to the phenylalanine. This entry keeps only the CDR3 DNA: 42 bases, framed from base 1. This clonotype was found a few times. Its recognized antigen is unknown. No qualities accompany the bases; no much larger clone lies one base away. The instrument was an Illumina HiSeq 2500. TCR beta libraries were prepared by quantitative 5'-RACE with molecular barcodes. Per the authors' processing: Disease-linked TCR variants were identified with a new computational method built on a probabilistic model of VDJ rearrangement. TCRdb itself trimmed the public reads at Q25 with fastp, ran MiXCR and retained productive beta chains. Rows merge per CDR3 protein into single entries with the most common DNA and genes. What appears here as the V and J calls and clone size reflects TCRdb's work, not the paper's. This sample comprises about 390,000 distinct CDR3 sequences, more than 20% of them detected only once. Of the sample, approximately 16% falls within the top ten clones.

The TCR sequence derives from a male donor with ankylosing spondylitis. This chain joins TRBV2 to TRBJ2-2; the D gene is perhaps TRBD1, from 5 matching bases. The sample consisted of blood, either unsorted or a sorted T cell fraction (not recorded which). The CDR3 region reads CASRTGQNTGELFF. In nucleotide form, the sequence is TGTGCCAGCAGAACCGGACAGAACACCGGGGAGCTGTTTTTT.